In its sample, the clone carrying this T cell receptor (beta chain) was seen a few times. The data were produced by immunoSEQ multiplex PCR, yet TCRdb's version contains in-frame clones alone and is incomplete. The table lists some 220,000 clones, 85% to 90% of them singletons, with approximately 3% in the top ten. Germline lookup yields CDR1 KGHSH and CDR2 LQKENI. With 3 bases removed from V and 11 bases from J, the gap between germline ends came to 19 bases. This CDR3 region has 14 residues. These data are taken from a study of blood T cell repertoires in COVID-19. The specimen was PBMCs or T cells enriched from blood (not recorded which). The rearrangement joins TRBV18 to TRBJ1-1; D is perhaps TRBD1 (5 bases). This TCR derives from a woman between 50 and 59 years old in a cohort exposed to, infected with or recovered from COVID-19 (not recorded which). CDR3 sequence (DNA): TGTGCCAGCTCACCCACATCAACCGACAGTGAGGCTTTCTTT. Protein product: CASSPTSTDSEAFF.